This T cell receptor beta chain was observed in a study of blood T cell repertoires in COVID-19. Authors' data handling: From reference gene primer amplification, estimates of nucleated cell counts were derived. Using immunoSEQ multiplex PCR, the repertoire was profiled, and TCRdb retains in-frame clones only, with some absent. V and J calls and clone size follow that table, whereas D and trimming were derived from the DNA. The sample lists some 260,000 clones; roughly 90% were seen once. Germline V gene lookup returns CDR1 MNHNY and CDR2 SVGAGI (reference sequence). The ends lost 5 bases at V and 2 bases at J; junction bases unmatched: 11. CDR3 length: 17 residues.

The specimen sequenced was peripheral blood. The V gene is TRBV6-6, the J gene TRBJ2-7; 11 positions match TRBD2. This sequence was found in a woman aged 30 to 39 with acute or convalescent COVID-19. CDR3 amino acids: CASSPIIGGLAAYEQYF. The CDR3 nucleotides read TGTGCCAGCAGTCCGATCATCGGGGGACTAGCGGCCTACGAGCAGTACTTC.